The 13 T cell receptor beta chains reported below all come from one sample, sequenced in a study of T cells after yellow fever vaccination. TCRdb re-called the 5' RACE reads through MiXCR, storing one row per CDR3 protein. The sample lists approximately 350,000 distinct CDR3 sequences, 11% occurring once. The sample was PBMCs, taken on the day of the first yellow fever vaccination. Receptors were obtained from a man between 18 and 29 years old who received the YFV17D yellow fever vaccine.

This clonotype has just a few counts. The chain joins TRBV6-2 or TRBV6-3 to TRBJ1-5; D is possibly TRBD1 (5 bases). The CDR3 spans 13 residues. Looked up from germline, CDR1 is MNHEY and CDR2 is SVGEGT. With 2 bases removed from V and 5 bases from J, the gap between germline ends came to 7 bases. CDR3 nucleotide sequence: TGTGCCAGCAGTTACGGGGGGTATCAGCCCCAGCATTTT. Protein sequence: CASSYGGYQPQHF.

This clonotype was counted many times. This chain connects TRBV29-1 to TRBJ2-1; 7 bases match TRBD1. The CDR3 totals 15 residues. The V and J ends lost 4 bases and 6 bases, in that order; junction bases with no gene match: 12. CDR1 and CDR2 (germline): SQVTM, ANQGSEA. CDR3 region: CSVVSPVSGGNEQFF. For the CDR3, the DNA is TGCAGCGTTGTATCTCCCGTATCAGGGGGCAATGAGCAGTTCTTC.

This clonotype was found many times. The chain employs TRBV5-6 and TRBJ2-7; TRBD2 is a possible D gene (6 bases). The length of the CDR3 is 13 residues. Germline CDR1 is SGHDT and CDR2 is YYEEEE. Trimming took off 4 bases at V and 3 bases at J, with 11 bases between the two ends. The CDR3 here is CASSTRGGYEQYF. CDR3 DNA: TGTGCCAGCAGCACCCGGGGAGGCTACGAGCAGTACTTC.

This clonotype came up many times. The genes are TRBV4-2 and TRBJ2-3; D possibly uses TRBD1 or TRBD2 (10 bases each). The germline CDR1 and CDR2 sequences are LGHNA and YNFKEQ. V lost 4 bases to trimming and J lost 0 bases, with 35 bases between them. There are 23 residues in the CDR3. The CDR3 loop is CASSLLGTGEMMSGGASTDTQYF. CDR3 bases: TGTGCCAGCAGCCTGCTCGGGACAGGGGAGATGATGAGCGGGGGGGCGAGCACAGATACGCAGTATTTT.

The rearrangement links TRBV4-3 to TRBJ1-4, with D perhaps matching TRBD1 (5 bases). The germline CDR1 and CDR2 sequences are LGHNA and YSLEER. CDR3 length: 16 residues. Between the trimmed V and J ends, which lost 4 bases and 11 bases, there was a span of 23 bases. For the CDR3, the DNA is TGCGCCAGCAGCCGAAAGCCGGGACCGGGTATGTTGAAACTGTTTTTT. Translation: CASSRKPGPGMLKLFF.

In DNA, the CDR3 is TGCAGCGCCGCCCCCCCAGGGAAGGGGCAGTATTTT. This gives the protein CSAAPPGKGQYF. The chain couples TRBV29-1 to TRBJ2-3, with D possibly TRBD1 on 5 matching bases. The germline V and J ends were trimmed by 7 bases and 11 bases, with 19 bases remaining between them. Germline-derived CDR1 and CDR2 are SQVTM and ANQGSEA. The CDR3 runs to 12 residues.

Ten or more counts support this clonotype. The rearrangement joins TRBV24-1 to TRBJ2-3; TRBD2 agrees at 7 bases. The junction had 6 bases not matched to a gene; V was cut back by 1 base and J by 3 bases. Per the germline V gene, CDR1 is KGHDR and CDR2 is SFDVKD. The CDR3 extends over 16 amino acids. CDR3 in amino acids: CATSDLAGSRTDTQYF. In DNA form, the CDR3 reads TGTGCCACCAGTGATTTAGCGGGGAGTAGAACAGATACGCAGTATTTT.

The chain uses TRBV20-1 and TRBJ2-1, with D tentatively TRBD2 (6 bases). Germline V gene lookup returns CDR1 DFQATT and CDR2 SNEGSKA (reference sequence). CDR3 length: 16 residues. The CDR3 DNA sequence: TGCTGCGCTAGCGTGGGCCCCCACAGCTCCTACAATGAGCAGTTCTTC. Residues: CCASVGPHSSYNEQFF.

V is TRBV7-8 and J is TRBJ2-5; possibly TRBD1 for D (5 bases). This CDR3 has 17 amino acids. V was shortened by 5 bases and J by 6 bases, with 25 bases between the two germline ends. The germline V gene encodes CDR1 SGHVS and CDR2 FQNEAQ. CDR3 in DNA: TGTGCCAGCAGCCCCCGGACACTCGATCGAGTAGACCAGACCCAGTACTTC. It is translated as CASSPRTLDRVDQTQYF.

This clonotype was counted only a few times. The chain couples TRBV5-8 to TRBJ1-5; maybe TRBD1 (6 bases). The V and J ends lost 5 bases and 0 bases respectively, with 12 bases between them. The CDR3 is 15 amino acids. Germline V gene sequence: CDR1 SGHTS, CDR2 YDEGEE. CDR3: CASSPGTNSNQPQHF. DNA for the CDR3: TGTGCCAGCAGTCCCGGGACAAATAGCAATCAGCCCCAGCATTTT.

This clonotype was seen more than once but under ten times. The rearrangement uses TRBV14 and TRBJ2-1; possibly TRBD1 or TRBD2 for D (5 bases each). The V end was cut by 1 base, the J end by 0 bases, with 22 bases between. CDR1 SGHDN and CDR2 FVKESK come from the germline V gene. CDR3 length equals 20 residues. DNA of the CDR3: TGTGCCAGCAGCCAAGGAATCGATTATCGCAGGGAGAGCTCCTACAATGAGCAGTTCTTC. Translation gives CASSQGIDYRRESSYNEQFF.

This clonotype was counted between two and nine times. This chain connects TRBV4-1 to TRBJ1-5; perhaps TRBD1 as D (5 bases). The CDR3 extends over 16 amino acids. Germline assignment: CDR1 MGHRA and CDR2 YSYEKL. Trimming stripped 1 base from V and 0 bases from J, with 10 bases between. In nucleotides, the CDR3 is TGCGCCAGCAGCCAAGGGGACCCGAATAGCAATCAGCCCCAGCATTTT. Its translation: CASSQGDPNSNQPQHF.

This chain connects TRBV11-2 to TRBJ1-4, with a possible D match to TRBD1 (6 bases). V was clipped by 2 bases and J by 6 bases, with 13 bases between them. The CDR3 is 15 amino acids. Germline V gene sequence: CDR1 SGHAT, CDR2 FQNNGV. The CDR3 sequence is CASSLTLGAYEKLFF. The CDR3 nucleotides read TGTGCCAGCAGCTTAACACTGGGGGCGTATGAAAAACTGTTTTTT.